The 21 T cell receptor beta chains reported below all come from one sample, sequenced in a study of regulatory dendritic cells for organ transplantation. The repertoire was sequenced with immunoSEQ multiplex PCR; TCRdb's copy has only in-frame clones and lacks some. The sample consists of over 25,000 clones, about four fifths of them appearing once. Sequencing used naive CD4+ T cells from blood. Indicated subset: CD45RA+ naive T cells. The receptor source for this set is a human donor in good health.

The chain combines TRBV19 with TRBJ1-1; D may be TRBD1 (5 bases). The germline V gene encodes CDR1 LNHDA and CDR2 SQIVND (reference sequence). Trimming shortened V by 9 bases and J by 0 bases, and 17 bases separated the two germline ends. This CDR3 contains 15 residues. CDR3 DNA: TGTGCCAGCAGGCGGGGGGAGGGATTGAACACTGAAGCTTTCTTT. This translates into CASRRGEGLNTEAFF.

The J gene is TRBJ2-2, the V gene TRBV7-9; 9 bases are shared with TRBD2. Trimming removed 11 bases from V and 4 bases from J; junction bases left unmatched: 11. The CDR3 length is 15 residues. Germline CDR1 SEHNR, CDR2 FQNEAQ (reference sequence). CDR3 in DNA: TGTGCCCGTAGCGGGGGTTCCTCGGGCACCGGGGAGCTGTTTTTT. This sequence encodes CARSGGSSGTGELFF.

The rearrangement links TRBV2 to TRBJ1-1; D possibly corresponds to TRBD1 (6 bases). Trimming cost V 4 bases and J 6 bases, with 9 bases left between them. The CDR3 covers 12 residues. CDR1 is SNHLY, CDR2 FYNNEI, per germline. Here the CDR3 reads CASSGQDAEAFF. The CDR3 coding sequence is TGTGCCAGCAGTGGACAGGACGCTGAAGCTTTCTTT.

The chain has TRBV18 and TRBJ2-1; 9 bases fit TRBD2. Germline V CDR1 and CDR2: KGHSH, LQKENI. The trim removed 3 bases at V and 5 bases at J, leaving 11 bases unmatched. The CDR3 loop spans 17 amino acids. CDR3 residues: CASSPLISSGVDNEQFF. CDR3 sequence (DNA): TGTGCCAGCTCACCCTTGATATCTAGCGGGGTAGACAATGAGCAGTTCTTC.

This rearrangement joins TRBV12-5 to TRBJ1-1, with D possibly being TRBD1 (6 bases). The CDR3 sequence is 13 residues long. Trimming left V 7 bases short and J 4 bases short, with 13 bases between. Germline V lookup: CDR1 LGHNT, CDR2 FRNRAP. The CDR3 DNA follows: TGTGCTAGTGTCGTGGGGGCATCCACTGAAGCTTTCTTT. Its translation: CASVVGASTEAFF.

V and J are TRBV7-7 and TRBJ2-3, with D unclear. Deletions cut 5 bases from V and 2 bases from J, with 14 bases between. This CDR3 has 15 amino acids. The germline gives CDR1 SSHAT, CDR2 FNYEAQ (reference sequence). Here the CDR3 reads CASSRGLGHTDTQYF. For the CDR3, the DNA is TGTGCCAGCAGCCGCGGCTTGGGTCACACAGATACGCAGTATTTT.

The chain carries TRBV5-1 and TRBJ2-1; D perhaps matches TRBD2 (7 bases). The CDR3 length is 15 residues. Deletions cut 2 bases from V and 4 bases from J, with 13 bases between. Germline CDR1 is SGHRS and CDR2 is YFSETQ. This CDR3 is CASSLGGGEYNEQFF. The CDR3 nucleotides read TGCGCCAGCAGCTTAGGAGGGGGGGAATACAATGAGCAGTTCTTC.

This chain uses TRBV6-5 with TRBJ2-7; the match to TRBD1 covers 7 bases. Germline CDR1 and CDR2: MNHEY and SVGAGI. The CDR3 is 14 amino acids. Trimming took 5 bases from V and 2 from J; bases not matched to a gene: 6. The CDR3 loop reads CASSREGQPYEQYF. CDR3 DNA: TGTGCCAGCAGTCGCGAGGGACAGCCCTACGAGCAGTACTTC.

The CDR3 sequence: CASSYRGYQETQYF. The CDR3 nucleotides are TGTGCCAGTAGTTACAGGGGATACCAAGAGACCCAGTACTTC. The chain links TRBV19 to TRBJ2-5; TRBD1 matches at 7 bases. This CDR3 has 14 amino acids. Trimming took 5 bases from V and 0 from J; bases not matched to a gene: 3. Germline assignment: CDR1 LNHDA and CDR2 SQIVND (reference sequence). The variable domain in full, completed from reference TRBV19 and TRBJ2-5, reads DGGITQSPKYLFRKEGQNVTLSCEQNLNHDAMYWYRQDPGQGLRLIYYSQIVNDFQKGDIAEGYSVSREKKESFPLTVTSAQKNPTAFYLCASSYRGYQETQYFGPGTRLLVL.

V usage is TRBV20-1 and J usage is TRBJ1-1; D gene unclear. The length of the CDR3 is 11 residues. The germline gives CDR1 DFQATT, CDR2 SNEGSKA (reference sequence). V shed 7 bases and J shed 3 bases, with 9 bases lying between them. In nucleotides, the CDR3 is TGCAGTGGGTGGAGAGACACTGAAGCTTTCTTT. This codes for CSGWRDTEAFF.

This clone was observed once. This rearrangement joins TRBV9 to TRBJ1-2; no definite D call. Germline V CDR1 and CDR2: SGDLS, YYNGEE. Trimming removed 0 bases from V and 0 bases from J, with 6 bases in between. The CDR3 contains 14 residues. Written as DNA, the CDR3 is TGTGCCAGCAGCGTAGGAGGTACTAACTATGGCTACACCTTC. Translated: CASSVGGTNYGYTF.

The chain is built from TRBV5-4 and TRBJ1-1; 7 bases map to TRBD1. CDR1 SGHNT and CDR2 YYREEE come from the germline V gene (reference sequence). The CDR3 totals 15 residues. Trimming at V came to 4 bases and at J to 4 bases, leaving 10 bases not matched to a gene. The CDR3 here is CASSLKVTGFTEAFF. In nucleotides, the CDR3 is TGTGCCAGCAGCCTAAAAGTGACAGGGTTCACTGAAGCTTTCTTT. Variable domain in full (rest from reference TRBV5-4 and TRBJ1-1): ETGVTQSPTHLIKTRGQQVTLRCSSQSGHNTVSWYQQALGQGPQFIFQYYREEENGRGNFPPRFSGLQFPNYSSELNVNALELDDSALYLCASSLKVTGFTEAFFGQGTRLTVV.

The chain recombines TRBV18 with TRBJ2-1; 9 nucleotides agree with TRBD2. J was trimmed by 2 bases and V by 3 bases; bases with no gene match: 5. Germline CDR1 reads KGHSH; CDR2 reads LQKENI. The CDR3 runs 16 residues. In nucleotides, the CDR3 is TGTGCCAGCTCACCCCCGGCGGGGGGGACCTACAATGAGCAGTTCTTC. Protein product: CASSPPAGGTYNEQFF.

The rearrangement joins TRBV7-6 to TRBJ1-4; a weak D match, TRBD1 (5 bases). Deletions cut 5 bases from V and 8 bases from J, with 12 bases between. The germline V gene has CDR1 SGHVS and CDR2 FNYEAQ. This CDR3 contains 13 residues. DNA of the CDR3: TGTGCCAGCAGCCGGACCCAGGGCGAAAAACTGTTTTTT. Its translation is CASSRTQGEKLFF. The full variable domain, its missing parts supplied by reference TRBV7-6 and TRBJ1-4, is GAGVSQSPRYKVTKRGQDVALRCDPISGHVSLYWYRQALGQGPEFLTYFNYEAQQDKSGLPNDRFSAERPEGSISTLTIQRTEQRDSAMYRCASSRTQGEKLFFGSGTQLSVL.

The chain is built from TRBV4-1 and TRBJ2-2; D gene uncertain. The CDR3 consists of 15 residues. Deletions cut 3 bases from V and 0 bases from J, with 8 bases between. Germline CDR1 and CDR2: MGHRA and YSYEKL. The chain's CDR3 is CASSQSYSNTGELFF. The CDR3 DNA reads TGCGCCAGCAGCCAGAGCTATTCGAACACCGGGGAGCTGTTTTTT.

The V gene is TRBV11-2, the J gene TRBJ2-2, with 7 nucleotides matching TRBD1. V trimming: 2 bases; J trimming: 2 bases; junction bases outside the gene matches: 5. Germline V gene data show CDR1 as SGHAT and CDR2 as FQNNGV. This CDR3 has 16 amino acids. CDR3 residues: CASSLRDRTNTGELFF. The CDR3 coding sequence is TGTGCCAGCAGCTTAAGGGACAGAACCAACACCGGGGAGCTGTTTTTT.

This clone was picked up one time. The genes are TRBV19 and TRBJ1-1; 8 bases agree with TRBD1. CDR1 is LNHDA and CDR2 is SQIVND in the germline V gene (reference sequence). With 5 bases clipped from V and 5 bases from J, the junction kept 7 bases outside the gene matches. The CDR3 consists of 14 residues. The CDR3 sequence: CASSQQGVGTEAFF. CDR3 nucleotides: TGTGCCAGTAGTCAACAGGGGGTGGGGACTGAAGCTTTCTTT.

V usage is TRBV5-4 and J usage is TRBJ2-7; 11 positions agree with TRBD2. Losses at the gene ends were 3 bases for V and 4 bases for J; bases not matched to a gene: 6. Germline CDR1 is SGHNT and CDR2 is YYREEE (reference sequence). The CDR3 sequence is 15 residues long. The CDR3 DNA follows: TGTGCCAGCAGCTCAGCCGGGACTAGCGGATACGAGCAGTACTTC. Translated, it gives CASSSAGTSGYEQYF.

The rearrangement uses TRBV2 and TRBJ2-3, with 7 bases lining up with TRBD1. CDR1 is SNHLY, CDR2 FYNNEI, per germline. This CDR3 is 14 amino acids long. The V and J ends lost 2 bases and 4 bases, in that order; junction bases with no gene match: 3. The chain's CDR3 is CASSERGPADTQYF. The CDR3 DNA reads TGTGCCAGCAGTGAAAGGGGGCCAGCAGATACGCAGTATTTT. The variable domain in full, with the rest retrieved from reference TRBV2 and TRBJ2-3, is EPEVTQTPSHQVTQMGQEVILRCVPISNHLYFYWYRQILGQKVEFLVSFYNNEISEKSEIFDDQFSVERPDGSNFTLKIRSTKLEDSAMYFCASSERGPADTQYFGPGTRLTVL.

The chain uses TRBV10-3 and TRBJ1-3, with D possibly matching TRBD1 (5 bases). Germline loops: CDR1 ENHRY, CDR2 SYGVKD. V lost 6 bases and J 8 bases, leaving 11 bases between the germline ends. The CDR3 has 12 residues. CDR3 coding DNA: TGTGCCATCAGCGTGACAGTGTACACCATATATTTT. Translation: CAISVTVYTIYF.

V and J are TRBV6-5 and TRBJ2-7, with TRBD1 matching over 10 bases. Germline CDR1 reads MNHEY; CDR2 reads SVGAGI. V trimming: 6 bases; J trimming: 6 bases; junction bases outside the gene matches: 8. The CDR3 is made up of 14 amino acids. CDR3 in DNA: TGTGCCAGCAGCTCAGACAGGGGGCGAGGCGAGCAGTACTTC. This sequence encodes CASSSDRGRGEQYF.